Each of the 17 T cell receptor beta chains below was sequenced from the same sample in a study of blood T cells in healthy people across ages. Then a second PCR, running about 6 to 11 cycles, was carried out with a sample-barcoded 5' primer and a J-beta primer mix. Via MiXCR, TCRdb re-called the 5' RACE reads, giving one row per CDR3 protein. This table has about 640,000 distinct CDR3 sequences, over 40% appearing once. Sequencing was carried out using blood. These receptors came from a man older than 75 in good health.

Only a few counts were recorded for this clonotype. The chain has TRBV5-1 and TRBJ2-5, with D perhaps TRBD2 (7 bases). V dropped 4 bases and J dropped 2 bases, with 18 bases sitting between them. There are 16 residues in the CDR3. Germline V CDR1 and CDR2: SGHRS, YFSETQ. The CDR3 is CASSLPSGGRQETQYF. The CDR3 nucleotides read TGCGCCAGCAGCCTTCCCTCGGGGGGCAGACAAGAGACCCAGTACTTC.

The CDR3 DNA reads as TGTGCCAGCAGCGTGTCACAGAACCAAGAGACCCAGTACTTC. The encoded protein is CASSVSQNQETQYF. The rearrangement joins TRBV9 to TRBJ2-5, with no clear D. This CDR3 has 14 residues. Germline V gene sequence: CDR1 SGDLS, CDR2 YYNGEE. V lost 2 bases to trimming and J lost 0 bases, with 8 bases between them.

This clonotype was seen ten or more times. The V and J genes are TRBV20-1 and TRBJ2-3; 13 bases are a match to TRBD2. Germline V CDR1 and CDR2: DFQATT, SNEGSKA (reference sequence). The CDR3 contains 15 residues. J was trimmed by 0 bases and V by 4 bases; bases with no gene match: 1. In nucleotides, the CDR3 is TGCAGTGCTAAACTAGCGGGGGGGAGCACAGATACGCAGTATTTT. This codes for CSAKLAGGSTDTQYF.

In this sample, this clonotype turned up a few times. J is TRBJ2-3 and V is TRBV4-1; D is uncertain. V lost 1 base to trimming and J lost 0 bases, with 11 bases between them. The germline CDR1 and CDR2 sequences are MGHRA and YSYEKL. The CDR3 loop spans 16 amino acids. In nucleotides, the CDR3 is TGCGCCAGCAGCCAAGCCCACGGTTCGAGCACAGATACGCAGTATTTT. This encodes CASSQAHGSSTDTQYF.

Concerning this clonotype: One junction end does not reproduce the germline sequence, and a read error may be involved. CDR3 DNA sequence: TGTGCCAGCAGTTACCGTCCGGGACAGGGGTTTTCCTGCAATGAGCAGTTCTTC. This gives the protein CASSYRPGQGFSCNEQFF. V usage is TRBV6-2 or TRBV6-3 and J usage is TRBJ2-1; 10 bases align to TRBD1. Germline CDR1 is MNHEY and CDR2 is SVGEGT. The CDR3 totals 18 residues.

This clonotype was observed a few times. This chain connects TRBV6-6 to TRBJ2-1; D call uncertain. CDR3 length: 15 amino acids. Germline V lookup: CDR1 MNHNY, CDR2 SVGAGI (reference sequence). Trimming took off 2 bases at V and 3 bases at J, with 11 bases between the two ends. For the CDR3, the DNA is TGTGCCAGCAGTTACGGAAGGGATTACTACAATGAGCAGTTCTTC. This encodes CASSYGRDYYNEQFF.

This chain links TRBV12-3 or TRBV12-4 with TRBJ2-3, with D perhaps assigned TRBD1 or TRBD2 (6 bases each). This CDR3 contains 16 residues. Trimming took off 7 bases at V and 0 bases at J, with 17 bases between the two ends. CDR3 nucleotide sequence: TGTGCCAGCACCGACGGGAAGGGGGGTAGCACAGATACGCAGTATTTT. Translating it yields CASTDGKGGSTDTQYF.

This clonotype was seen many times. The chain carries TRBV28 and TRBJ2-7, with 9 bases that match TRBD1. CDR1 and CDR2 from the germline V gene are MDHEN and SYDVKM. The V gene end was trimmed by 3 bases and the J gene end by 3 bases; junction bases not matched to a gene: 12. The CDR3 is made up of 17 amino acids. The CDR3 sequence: CASSFDKMTGGVYEQYF. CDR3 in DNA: TGTGCCAGCAGTTTCGATAAAATGACAGGGGGGGTCTACGAGCAGTACTTC.

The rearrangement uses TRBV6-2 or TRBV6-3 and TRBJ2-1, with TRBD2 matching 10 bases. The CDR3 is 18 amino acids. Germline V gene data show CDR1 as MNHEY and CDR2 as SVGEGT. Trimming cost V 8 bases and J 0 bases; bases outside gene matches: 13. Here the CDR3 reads CASFGLAGARSSYNEQFF. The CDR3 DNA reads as TGTGCCAGCTTTGGGCTAGCGGGGGCCCGGAGCTCCTACAATGAGCAGTTCTTC.

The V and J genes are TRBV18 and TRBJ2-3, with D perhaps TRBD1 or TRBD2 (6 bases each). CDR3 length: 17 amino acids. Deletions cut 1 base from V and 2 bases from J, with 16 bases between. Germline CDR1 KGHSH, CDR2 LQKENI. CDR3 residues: CASSPRLTGAHTDTQYF. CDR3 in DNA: TGTGCCAGCTCACCACGTTTAACGGGGGCCCACACAGATACGCAGTATTTT. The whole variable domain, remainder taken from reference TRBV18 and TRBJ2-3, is NAGVMQNPRHLVRRRGQEARLRCSPMKGHSHVYWYRQLPEEGLKFMVYLQKENIIDESGMPKERFSAEFPKEGPSILRIQQVVRGDSAAYFCASSPRLTGAHTDTQYFGPGTRLTVL.

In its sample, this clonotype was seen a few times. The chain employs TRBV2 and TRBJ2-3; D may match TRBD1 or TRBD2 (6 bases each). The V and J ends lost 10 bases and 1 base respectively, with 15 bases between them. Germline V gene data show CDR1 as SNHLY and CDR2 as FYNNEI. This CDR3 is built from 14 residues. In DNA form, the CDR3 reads TGTGCCAACTCCCAGGGGAGGCGCACAGATACGCAGTATTTT. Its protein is CANSQGRRTDTQYF. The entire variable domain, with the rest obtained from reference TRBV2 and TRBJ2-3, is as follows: EPEVTQTPSHQVTQMGQEVILRCVPISNHLYFYWYRQILGQKVEFLVSFYNNEISEKSEIFDDQFSVERPDGSNFTLKIRSTKLEDSAMYFCANSQGRRTDTQYFGPGTRLTVL.

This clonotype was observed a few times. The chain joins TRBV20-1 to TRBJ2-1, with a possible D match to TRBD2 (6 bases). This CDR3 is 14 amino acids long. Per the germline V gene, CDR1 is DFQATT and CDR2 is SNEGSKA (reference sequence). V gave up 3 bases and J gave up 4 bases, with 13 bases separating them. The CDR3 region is CSAREAGRYNEQFF. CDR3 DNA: TGCAGTGCTAGGGAGGCGGGAAGATACAATGAGCAGTTCTTC.

CDR3 DNA sequence: TGTGCCAGCAGCCGGACTAGCGGGGGAGTGGGCACAGATACGCAGTATTTT. Translated: CASSRTSGGVGTDTQYF. The chain couples TRBV2 to TRBJ2-3, with 13 bases fitting TRBD2. CDR3 length: 17 residues. Unmatched junction bases numbered 7, after V lost 6 bases and J lost 1 base. Germline-derived CDR1 and CDR2 are SNHLY and FYNNEI.

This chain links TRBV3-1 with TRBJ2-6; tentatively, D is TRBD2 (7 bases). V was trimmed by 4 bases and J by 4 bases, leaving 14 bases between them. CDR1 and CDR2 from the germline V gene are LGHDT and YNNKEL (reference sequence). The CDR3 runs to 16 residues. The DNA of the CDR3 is TGTGCCAGCAGCCCCTTCGGGGGGCGAGGGGCCAACGTCCTGACTTTC. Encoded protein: CASSPFGGRGANVLTF.

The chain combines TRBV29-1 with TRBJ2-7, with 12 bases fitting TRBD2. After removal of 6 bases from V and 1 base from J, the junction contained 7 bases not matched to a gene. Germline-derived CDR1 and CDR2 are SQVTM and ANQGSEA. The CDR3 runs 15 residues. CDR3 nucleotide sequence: TGCAGCGTGGGCGTACTAGCGGGAGGTTCCTACGAGCAGTACTTC. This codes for CSVGVLAGGSYEQYF.

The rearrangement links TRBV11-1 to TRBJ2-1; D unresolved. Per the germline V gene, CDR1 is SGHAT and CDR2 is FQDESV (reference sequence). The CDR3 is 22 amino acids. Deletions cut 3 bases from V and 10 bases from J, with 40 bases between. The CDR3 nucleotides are TGTGCCAGCAGCTTCTCGAGGCTCGCTAACGAACGGATAATCAGGACCGAGGACGAGCAGTTCTTC. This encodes CASSFSRLANERIIRTEDEQFF.

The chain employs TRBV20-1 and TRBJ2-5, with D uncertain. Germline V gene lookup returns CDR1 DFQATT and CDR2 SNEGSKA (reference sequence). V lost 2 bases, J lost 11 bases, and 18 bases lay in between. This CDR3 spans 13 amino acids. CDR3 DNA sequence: TGCAGTGCTAGACCCCAGTCGGGCAATGAGCAGTACTTC. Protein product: CSARPQSGNEQYF.